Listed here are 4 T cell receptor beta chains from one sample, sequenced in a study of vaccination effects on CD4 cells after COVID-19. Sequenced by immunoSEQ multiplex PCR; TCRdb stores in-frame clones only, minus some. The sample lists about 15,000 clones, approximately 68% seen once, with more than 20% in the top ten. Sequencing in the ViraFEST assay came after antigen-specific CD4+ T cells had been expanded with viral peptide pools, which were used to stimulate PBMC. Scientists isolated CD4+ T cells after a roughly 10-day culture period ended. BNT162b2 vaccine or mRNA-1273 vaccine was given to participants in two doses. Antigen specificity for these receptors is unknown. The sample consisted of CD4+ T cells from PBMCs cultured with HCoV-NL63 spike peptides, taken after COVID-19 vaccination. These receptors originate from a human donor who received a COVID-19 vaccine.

CDR3 protein: CTSGACDRAYEQYF. CDR3 sequence (DNA): TGCACCAGCGGCGCTTGTGACAGGGCCTACGAGCAGTACTTC. The chain has TRBV1 and TRBJ2-7; TRBD1, the D gene given by the table, was not confirmed from the DNA. TRBV1 is designated a pseudogene. The CDR3 has 14 residues.

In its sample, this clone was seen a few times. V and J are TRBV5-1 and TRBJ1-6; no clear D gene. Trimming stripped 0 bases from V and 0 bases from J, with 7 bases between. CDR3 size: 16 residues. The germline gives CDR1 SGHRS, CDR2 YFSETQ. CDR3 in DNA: TGCGCCAGCAGCTTGGTGGCTGACTCCTATAATTCACCCCTCCACTTT. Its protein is CASSLVADSYNSPLHF.

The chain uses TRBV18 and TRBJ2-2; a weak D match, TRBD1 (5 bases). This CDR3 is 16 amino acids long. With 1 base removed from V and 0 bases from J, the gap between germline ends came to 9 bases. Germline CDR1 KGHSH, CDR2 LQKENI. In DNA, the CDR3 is TGTGCCAGCTCACCACTGGGGCCGGCGAACACCGGGGAGCTGTTTTTT. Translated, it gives CASSPLGPANTGELFF.

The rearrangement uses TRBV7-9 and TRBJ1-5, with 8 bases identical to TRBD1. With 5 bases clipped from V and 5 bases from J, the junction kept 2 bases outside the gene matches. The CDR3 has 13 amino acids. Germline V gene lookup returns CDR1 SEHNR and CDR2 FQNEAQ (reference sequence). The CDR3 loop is CASSPTGDQPQHF. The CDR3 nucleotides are TGTGCCAGCAGCCCGACAGGGGATCAGCCCCAGCATTTT.